The rows below give T cell receptor beta chains drawn from one sample of a study of control samples from healthy donors and cancer patients. Data came from immunoSEQ multiplex PCR; TCRdb stores just in-frame clones and leaves some out. The table records about 130,000 clones, over 85% of them present only once. Sequenced sample: blood. These receptor sequences come from a man under 40 in good health. Each CDR3 is given with its conserved first and last residue. D genes are given only for firm matches. Size is stated for part of the rows, as once, few or many counts, or as a class when the clone is expanded.

j_call,d_call,clone_size,v_call,cdr3_nt,cdr3_aa
TRBJ1-6,TRBD1,-,TRBV6-5,TGTGCCAGCAGTTTAAGGGGGCCCGGACAGGGGGCGACCCTCCACTTT,CASSLRGPGQGATLHF
TRBJ1-2,-,-,TRBV5-1,TGCGCCAGCAGCTCCGGGCCCAGGGGTGGCTACACCTTC,CASSSGPRGGYTF
TRBJ1-6,TRBD1,few,TRBV19,TGTGCCAGTAGTCGGACGGGACAGGGCAGTAATTCACCCCTCCACTTT,CASSRTGQGSNSPLHF
TRBJ2-2,-,-,TRBV19,TGTGCCAGTAGGGCGCCGGGGGAGCTGTTTTTT,CASRAPGELFF
TRBJ1-4,-,-,TRBV6-2/TRBV6-3,TGTGCCAGCAGTTCCGTACGGACGGGACCCGAAAAACTGTTTTTT,CASSSVRTGPEKLFF
TRBJ1-1,-,-,TRBV2,TGTGCCAGTTATCGTCGGAACACTGAAGCTTTCTTT,CASYRRNTEAFF
TRBJ1-1,-,-,TRBV20-1,TGCAGTGCTACCGTGAACACTGAAGCTTTCTTT,CSATVNTEAFF
TRBJ1-4,-,-,TRBV6-5,TGTGCCAGCAGTCTTGACACAGCGAATGAAAAACTGTTTTTT,CASSLDTANEKLFF
TRBJ2-7,-,-,TRBV7-9,TGTGCCAGCAGCCCAGGGGGGGGCGGACTCTACGAGCAGTACTTC,CASSPGGGGLYEQYF
TRBJ2-1,-,once,TRBV6-5,TGTGCCAGCAGACCCGGGACACTTGTTTACAATGAGCAGTTCTTC,CASRPGTLVYNEQFF
TRBJ1-6,TRBD1,-,TRBV6-5,TGTGCCAGCAGTTCCGGGACAGGCAATAATTCACCCCTCCACTTT,CASSSGTGNNSPLHF
TRBJ2-3,TRBD2,-,TRBV5-5,TGTGCCAGCAGCTGGGCGGGGGGCACAGATACGCAGTATTTT,CASSWAGGTDTQYF
TRBJ1-2,TRBD1,-,TRBV2,TGTGCCAGCAGTGTAAGACAGGGGGAGTATGGCTACACCTTC,CASSVRQGEYGYTF
TRBJ2-7,-,-,TRBV4-1,TGCGCCAGCAGCCAACTCGGCTACGAGCAGTACTTC,CASSQLGYEQYF